One and the same sample provided the 29 T cell receptor beta chains below, sequenced in a study of blood T cell repertoires in COVID-19. The protocol was immunoSEQ multiplex PCR, while the TCRdb copy is restricted to in-frame clones and leaves out a portion. Of 140,000 to 150,000 clones in the sample, around 79% were seen once. Source material: peripheral blood. The receptor source for this set is a man aged 45 to 65 with active or convalescent COVID-19.

The chain uses TRBV7-3 and TRBJ2-1; 9 nucleotides align to TRBD2. The CDR3 covers 15 residues. Germline assignment: CDR1 SGHTA and CDR2 FQGTGA. V shed 1 base and J 8 bases; nucleotides not matched to a gene: 6. The CDR3 DNA reads TGTGCCAGCAGCTTAATTAGCGGGAGCTGGGATGAGCAGTTCTTC. Translated: CASSLISGSWDEQFF.

A few counts support this clone. The chain uses TRBV7-9 and TRBJ2-3; tentatively, D is TRBD2 (5 bases). Germline-derived CDR1 and CDR2 are SEHNR and FQNEAQ (reference sequence). Trimming took 3 bases from V and 3 from J, leaving 13 bases between them. The CDR3 contains 15 residues. The CDR3 DNA is TGTGCCAGCAGCTTGAGTCTAGCTTCAACAGATACGCAGTATTTT. It translates to CASSLSLASTDTQYF.

V gene TRBV7-6 combines with J gene TRBJ2-5; a weak D match, TRBD2 (6 bases). The germline V gene encodes CDR1 SGHVS and CDR2 FNYEAQ. The V and J ends lost 5 bases and 5 bases respectively, with 9 bases between them. This CDR3 has 12 amino acids. The CDR3 DNA reads as TGTGCCAGCAGCCGGACTACCGAGACCCAGTACTTC. This translates into CASSRTTETQYF.

This chain joins TRBV24-1 and TRBJ2-3; D possibly corresponds to TRBD1 (6 bases). V lost 4 bases and J 1 base, leaving 14 bases between the germline ends. In germline, CDR1 is KGHDR, CDR2 SFDVKD. This CDR3 has 16 amino acids. The DNA for the CDR3 is TGTGCCACCAGTGACCTCGGACAGATGGGCACAGATACGCAGTATTTT. Protein: CATSDLGQMGTDTQYF.

The gene calls are TRBV5-4 and TRBJ1-1, with 8 bases identical to TRBD1. J gave up 1 base and V 0 bases, and 5 bases lay outside the gene matches. Germline CDR1 SGHNT, CDR2 YYREEE (reference sequence). This CDR3 region has 16 residues. CDR3 DNA: TGTGCCAGCAGCTTGGCCCTCACAGGGGGGAACACTGAAGCTTTCTTT. It translates to CASSLALTGGNTEAFF.

The chain recombines TRBV27 with TRBJ1-1; weak D call: TRBD1 (6 bases). In germline, CDR1 is MNHEY, CDR2 SMNVEV (reference sequence). The CDR3 has 13 residues. The V gene lost 6 bases and the J gene lost 3 bases, with 11 bases spanning the gap. The chain's CDR3 is CASRLQGYTEAFF. The CDR3 bases are TGTGCCAGCAGACTACAGGGTTACACTGAAGCTTTCTTT.

V usage is TRBV12-3 or TRBV12-4 and J usage is TRBJ1-2; D is unclear. The CDR3 loop spans 13 amino acids. Between the trimmed V and J ends, which lost 4 bases and 6 bases, there was a span of 12 bases. Here the CDR3 DNA reads TGTGCCAGCAGTTGGGAGGGTCTAAATGGCTACACCTTC. This gives the protein CASSWEGLNGYTF.

The chain has TRBV10-1 and TRBJ1-5, with D possibly matching TRBD1 (5 bases). The CDR3 sequence is 13 residues long. Germline V gene lookup returns CDR1 WNHNN and CDR2 SYGVQD (reference sequence). CDR3 sequence: CDQDGGNNQPQHF. CDR3 sequence (DNA): TGCGACCAGGACGGGGGGAACAATCAGCCCCAGCATTTT.

The rearrangement links TRBV15 to TRBJ1-2; D is ambiguous. The CDR3 runs 13 residues. V was pared by 0 bases and J by 4 bases, with 6 bases between. Germline V gene sequence: CDR1 LNHNV, CDR2 YYDKDF (reference sequence). For the CDR3, the DNA is TGTGCCACCAGCAGAGAGAGGATCTATGGCTACACCTTC. It codes for CATSRERIYGYTF.

The gene calls are TRBV24-1 and TRBJ2-3; tentative D call: TRBD2 (6 bases). The germline V gene has CDR1 KGHDR and CDR2 SFDVKD. The CDR3 runs to 16 residues. The V end was cut by 3 bases, the J end by 3 bases, with 15 bases between. In DNA, the CDR3 is TGTGCCACCAGTGATCGACTCTCAGGGAGGACAGATACGCAGTATTTT. Amino acid sequence: CATSDRLSGRTDTQYF.

The rearrangement links TRBV3-1 (or the pseudogene TRBV3-2) to TRBJ2-3; 7 nucleotides align to TRBD1. Germline loops: CDR1 LGHDT, CDR2 YNNKEL (reference sequence). The ends lost 4 bases at V and 2 bases at J; junction bases unmatched: 9. This CDR3 region has 16 residues. Here the CDR3 reads CASSPRQGPLTDTQYF. DNA for the CDR3: TGTGCCAGCAGCCCACGACAGGGCCCTCTCACAGATACGCAGTATTTT.

This clone was seen only a few times. CDR3 protein: CASSGGGSGMNNEQFF. In nucleotides, the CDR3 is TGTGCCAGCAGCGGCGGGGGCAGCGGGATGAACAATGAGCAGTTCTTC. J is TRBJ2-1 and V is TRBV9; D is possibly TRBD2 (7 bases). The CDR3 length is 16 residues. V was shortened by 3 bases and J by 5 bases, with 18 bases between the two germline ends. The germline V gene encodes CDR1 SGDLS and CDR2 YYNGEE.

The chain carries TRBV7-2 and TRBJ2-3; 9 nucleotides align to TRBD2. The V segment lost 1 base and the J segment 2 bases; nucleotides outside the gene matches: 13. The CDR3 is 19 amino acids. CDR1 is SGHTA, CDR2 FQGNSA, per germline. CDR3 in amino acids: CASSLGAGRAGGYTDTQYF. The CDR3 DNA reads as TGTGCCAGCAGCTTAGGGGCGGGTCGAGCGGGAGGCTACACAGATACGCAGTATTTT.

V usage is TRBV7-3 and J usage is TRBJ2-5, with D maybe TRBD2 (6 bases). The germline gives CDR1 SGHTA, CDR2 FQGTGA. Between the trimmed V and J ends, which lost 8 bases and 4 bases, there was a span of 11 bases. This CDR3 has 12 amino acids. The CDR3 nucleotides are TGTGCCAGCTCCCCCGGGAGAGAGACCCAGTACTTC. Its translation: CASSPGRETQYF.

Only one count was recorded for this clone. V usage is TRBV13 and J usage is TRBJ2-2; maybe TRBD2 (6 bases). The CDR3 has 14 amino acids. Trimming stripped 5 bases from V and 6 bases from J, with 13 bases between. Per the germline V gene, CDR1 is PRHDT and CDR2 is FYEKMQ (reference sequence). In nucleotides, the CDR3 is TGTGCCAGCAGCCCCCGGGGAGGAGCCGGGGAGCTGTTTTTT. Its protein is CASSPRGGAGELFF.

The rearrangement links TRBV29-1 to TRBJ1-2, with TRBD1 matching 7 bases. CDR1 and CDR2 from the germline V gene are SQVTM and ANQGSEA. Germline trimming cut 5 bases from V and 3 bases from J; bases unmatched to any gene: 6. This CDR3 is built from 13 residues. The CDR3 DNA sequence: TGCAGCGTTAGAGTCAGGGGGGACTATGGCTACACCTTC. Its translation is CSVRVRGDYGYTF. Using reference TRBV29-1 and TRBJ1-2 for the parts outside the CDR3, the full variable domain is SAVISQKPSRDICQRGTSLTIQCQVDSQVTMMFWYRQQPGQSLTLIATANQGSEATYESGFVIDKFPISRPNLTFSTLTVSNMSPEDSSIYLCSVRVRGDYGYTFGSGTRLTVV.

The chain is built from TRBV4-1 and TRBJ1-5; D is undetermined. Germline CDR1 reads MGHRA; CDR2 reads YSYEKL. The CDR3 sequence is 18 residues long. V was trimmed by 0 bases and J by 1 base, leaving 16 bases between them. This chain's CDR3 is CASSQDGTAQWSNQPQHF. In DNA form, the CDR3 reads TGCGCCAGCAGCCAAGATGGAACAGCCCAATGGAGCAATCAGCCCCAGCATTTT.

This clone was seen once. The chain is built from TRBV28 and TRBJ2-7; D may be TRBD1 (5 bases). Germline V gene data show CDR1 as MDHEN and CDR2 as SYDVKM. The CDR3 is made up of 14 amino acids. Trimming took off 5 bases at V and 6 bases at J, with 17 bases between the two ends. CDR3 nucleotide sequence: TGTGCCAGCAGTCCCCGCGTCAGGGTGGGCGAGCAGTACTTC. It specifies CASSPRVRVGEQYF.

V usage is TRBV11-1 and J usage is TRBJ2-3, with TRBD2 identical over 13 bases. This CDR3 is 15 amino acids long. From germline, CDR1 is SGHAT and CDR2 FQDESV (reference sequence). V was pared by 5 bases and J by 7 bases, with 6 bases of the junction left unmatched. The CDR3 sequence: CASSEPGLAGHTQYF. The CDR3 DNA sequence: TGTGCCAGCAGCGAACCGGGACTAGCGGGACATACGCAGTATTTT.

The rearrangement uses TRBV19 and TRBJ1-5; TRBD1 is a possible D gene (5 bases). Germline V gene sequence: CDR1 LNHDA, CDR2 SQIVND (reference sequence). The V end was cut by 6 bases, the J end by 9 bases, with 15 bases between. The CDR3 covers 13 residues. The CDR3 sequence: CASSSGFPGPQHF. CDR3 in DNA: TGTGCCAGTAGCTCAGGGTTCCCGGGGCCCCAGCATTTT.

The chain carries TRBV3-1 (or the pseudogene TRBV3-2) and TRBJ1-3, with D possibly being TRBD1 (6 bases). Germline loops: CDR1 LGHDT, CDR2 YNNKEL (reference sequence). CDR3 size: 15 residues. Deletions cut 4 bases from V and 6 bases from J, with 16 bases between. The CDR3 DNA reads TGTGCCAGCAGCCGAAGGACAGATCCCCCAAACACCATATATTTT. Translation gives CASSRRTDPPNTIYF.

J is TRBJ2-3 and V is TRBV9, with 8 bases matching TRBD2. Unmatched junction bases numbered 7, after V lost 0 bases and J lost 1 base. Germline CDR1 and CDR2: SGDLS and YYNGEE. The CDR3 covers 17 residues. The CDR3 DNA reads TGTGCCAGCAGCGTAGGTGGCGGGAGGAGGGGCACAGATACGCAGTATTTT. Translated: CASSVGGGRRGTDTQYF.

CDR3 sequence: CASSPPGGLETQYF. The CDR3 nucleotides read TGTGCCAGCTCACCACCGGGGGGGCTGGAGACCCAGTACTTC. This chain connects TRBV18 to TRBJ2-5, with D possibly TRBD2 on 7 matching bases. This CDR3 is built from 14 residues. Trimming shortened V by 0 bases and J by 5 bases, and 10 bases separated the two germline ends. Germline lookup yields CDR1 KGHSH and CDR2 LQKENI.

V is TRBV5-6 and J is TRBJ2-7; 11 bases map to TRBD2. Trimming at V came to 3 bases and at J to 3 bases, leaving 8 bases not matched to a gene. The CDR3 contains 16 residues. The germline CDR1 and CDR2 sequences are SGHDT and YYEEEE. In nucleotides, the CDR3 is TGTGCCAGCAGCTCGGGACCGGGACTAGCGGTCTACGAGCAGTACTTC. Translating gives CASSSGPGLAVYEQYF.

The gene calls are TRBV2 and TRBJ2-2; D may be TRBD2 (6 bases). CDR3 length: 13 amino acids. Trimming removed 4 bases from V and 8 bases from J, with 11 bases in between. Germline V gene lookup returns CDR1 SNHLY and CDR2 FYNNEI. CDR3 amino acids: CASSGAGIGELFF. CDR3 nucleotide sequence: TGTGCCAGCAGTGGGGCGGGGATAGGGGAGCTGTTTTTT.

In this sample, this clone turned up once. V gene TRBV9 combines with J gene TRBJ1-5; 8 nucleotides line up with TRBD1. V shed 3 bases and J 5 bases; nucleotides not matched to a gene: 7. The CDR3 extends over 15 amino acids. Germline V gene lookup returns CDR1 SGDLS and CDR2 YYNGEE. CDR3 region: CASSGGTGPYQPQHF. CDR3 in DNA: TGTGCCAGCAGCGGAGGGACAGGCCCCTATCAGCCCCAGCATTTT.

There are many counts of this clone. CDR3 sequence: CASSMDSLLNTEAFF. CDR3 nucleotide sequence: TGTGCCAGCAGCATGGACAGCCTCCTGAACACTGAAGCTTTCTTT. The chain links TRBV7-6 to TRBJ1-1; a possible D gene is TRBD1 (6 bases). The CDR3 totals 15 residues. With 5 bases removed from V and 0 bases from J, the gap between germline ends came to 13 bases. The germline CDR1 and CDR2 sequences are SGHVS and FNYEAQ.

The chain links TRBV25-1 to TRBJ1-6, with D possibly TRBD1 on 5 matching bases. The CDR3 totals 13 residues. V was pared by 6 bases and J by 10 bases, with 13 bases between. CDR1 is MGHDK and CDR2 is SYGVNS in the germline V gene. The CDR3 bases are TGTGCCAGCAGGGCCAGGGATATCTCACCCCTCCACTTT. It encodes CASRARDISPLHF.

There are a few counts of this clone. V gene TRBV5-1 combines with J gene TRBJ2-2, with TRBD1 matching 9 bases. Germline CDR1 is SGHRS and CDR2 is YFSETQ. J was trimmed by 3 bases and V by 8 bases; bases with no gene match: 5. This CDR3 is 14 amino acids long. Here the CDR3 reads CASSTGGDTGELFF. The CDR3 region has the DNA TGCGCCAGTTCGACAGGGGGGGACACCGGGGAGCTGTTTTTT.